This entry lists 6 T cell receptor beta chains sequenced from one sample in a study of cytomegalovirus exposure and HLA in healthy donors (dated by TCRdb to about 2017). Library preparation used the immunoSEQ multiplex PCR assay. Entries here come from immuneACCESS through TCRdb and include only in-frame sequences with V and J called. Some clones fail to appear in such tables; in the studies checked, an unresolved V gene covers under half of the shortfall, and the cause of the remainder is unknown. The sample table shows 250,000 to 400,000 clones, and around 90% are seen once. Around 0.88% of the sample is held by the ten biggest clonotypes. The sequenced sample consisted of PBMCs. The receptor source for this set is a man aged 25 to 45 in good health and CMV-seronegative.

The genes are TRBV2 and TRBJ2-1, with a possible D match to TRBD1 (8 bases). The CDR3 is made up of 11 amino acids. V was trimmed by 2 bases and J by 15 bases, leaving 11 bases between them. Germline V gene sequence: CDR1 SNHLY, CDR2 FYNNEI. The CDR3 protein is CASSESGTGFF. The CDR3 region has the DNA TGTGCCAGCAGTGAAAGCGGGACAGGGTTCTTC.

The CDR3 DNA sequence: TGTGCCAGCGGCACAGGGAGACCTAACTATGGCTACACCTTC. Protein product: CASGTGRPNYGYTF. The chain recombines TRBV6-5 with TRBJ1-2, with D possibly being TRBD1 (6 bases). Trimming pared 8 bases from V and 0 bases from J, leaving 13 bases between. This CDR3 is built from 14 residues. Germline V gene lookup returns CDR1 MNHEY and CDR2 SVGAGI.

This chain uses TRBV5-1 with TRBJ1-6; D might be TRBD1 (6 bases). The CDR3 covers 17 residues. The V end was cut by 6 bases, the J end by 5 bases, with 21 bases between. CDR1 is SGHRS, CDR2 YFSETQ, per germline. CDR3 loop: CASTSNGGATDNSPLHF. The CDR3 bases are TGCGCCAGCACCTCCAACGGGGGGGCTACGGATAATTCACCCCTCCACTTT.

The chain employs TRBV5-4 and TRBJ2-2; 12 bases agree with TRBD2. Germline-derived CDR1 and CDR2 are SGHNT and YYREEE (reference sequence). The CDR3 runs 16 residues. Unmatched junction bases numbered 4, after V lost 0 bases and J lost 7 bases. The CDR3 DNA reads as TGTGCCAGCAGCTTGGCTAGCGGGGGGGCCAACGGGGAGCTGTTTTTT. Its translation: CASSLASGGANGELFF.

The chain uses TRBV9 and TRBJ2-1; 7 bases are shared with TRBD2. The CDR3 is 15 amino acids. Trimming removed 2 bases from V and 9 bases from J; junction bases left unmatched: 11. Germline V CDR1 and CDR2: SGDLS, YYNGEE. CDR3 amino acids: CASSVDGTTPIEQFF. The CDR3 DNA follows: TGTGCCAGCAGCGTTGACGGGACTACGCCTATTGAGCAGTTCTTC.

The gene calls are TRBV19 and TRBJ2-7; 8 bases map to TRBD1. Germline CDR1 LNHDA, CDR2 SQIVND (reference sequence). Losses at the gene ends were 6 bases for V and 3 bases for J; bases not matched to a gene: 10. The CDR3 runs to 15 residues. In DNA, the CDR3 is TGTGCCAGTAGGCTTGTCGGACAGGGAGTCTACGAGCAGTACTTC. Translation: CASRLVGQGVYEQYF.